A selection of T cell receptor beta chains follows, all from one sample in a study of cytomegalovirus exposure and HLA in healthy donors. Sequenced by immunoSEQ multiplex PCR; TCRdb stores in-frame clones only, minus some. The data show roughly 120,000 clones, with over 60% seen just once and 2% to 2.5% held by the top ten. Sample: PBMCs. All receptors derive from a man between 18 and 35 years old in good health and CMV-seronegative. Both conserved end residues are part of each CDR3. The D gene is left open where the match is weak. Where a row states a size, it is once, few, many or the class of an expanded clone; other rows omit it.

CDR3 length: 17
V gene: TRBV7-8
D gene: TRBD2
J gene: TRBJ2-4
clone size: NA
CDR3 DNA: TGTGCCAGCAGCGGTAATAGCGGGATAGTAGCCAAAAACATTCAGTACTTC
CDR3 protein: CASSGNSGIVAKNIQYF

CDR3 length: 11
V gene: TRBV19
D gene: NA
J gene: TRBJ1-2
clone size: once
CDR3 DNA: TGTGCCAGTTTATGGGCATCTGGCTACACCTTC
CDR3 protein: CASLWASGYTF

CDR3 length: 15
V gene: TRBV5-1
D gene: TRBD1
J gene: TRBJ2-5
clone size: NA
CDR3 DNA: TGCGCCAGCAGCTTGGAACAGGGGGCCGGAGAGACCCAGTACTTC
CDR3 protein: CASSLEQGAGETQYF

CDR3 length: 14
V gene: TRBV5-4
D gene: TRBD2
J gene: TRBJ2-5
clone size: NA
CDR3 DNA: TGTGCCAGCAGCCTGACTAGCCGAGAAGAGACCCAGTACTTC
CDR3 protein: CASSLTSREETQYF

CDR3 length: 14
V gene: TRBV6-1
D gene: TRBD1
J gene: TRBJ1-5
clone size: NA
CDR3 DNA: TGTGCCAGCAGTGAGGGGACAGGGTCTGCGCCCCAGCATTTT
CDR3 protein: CASSEGTGSAPQHF

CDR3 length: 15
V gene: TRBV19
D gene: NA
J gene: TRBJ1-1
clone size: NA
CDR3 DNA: TGTGCCAGTAGTATAGCCGCGGGGTTGAACACTGAAGCTTTCTTT
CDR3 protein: CASSIAAGLNTEAFF

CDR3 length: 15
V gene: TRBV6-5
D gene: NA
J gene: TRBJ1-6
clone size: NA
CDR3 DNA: TGTGCCAGCAGACAAGGAGACAGGAGGAATTCACCCCTCCACTTT
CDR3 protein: CASRQGDRRNSPLHF

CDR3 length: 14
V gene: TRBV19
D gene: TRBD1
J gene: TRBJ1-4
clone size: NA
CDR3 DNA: TGTGCCAGTAGTATAACAGGGGGCAGAGAAAAACTGTTTTTT
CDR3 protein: CASSITGGREKLFF

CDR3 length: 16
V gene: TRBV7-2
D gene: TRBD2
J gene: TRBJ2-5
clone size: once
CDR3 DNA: TGTGCCAGCAGCCTGGGACTAGCGGGAGGAGGAGAGACCCAGTACTTC
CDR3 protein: CASSLGLAGGGETQYF

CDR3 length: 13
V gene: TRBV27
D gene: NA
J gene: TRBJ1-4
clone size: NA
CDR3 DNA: TGTGCCAGCAGTTTATTAGCTAATGAAAAACTGTTTTTT
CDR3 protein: CASSLLANEKLFF

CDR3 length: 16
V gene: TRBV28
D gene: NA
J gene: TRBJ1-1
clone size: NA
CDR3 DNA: NA
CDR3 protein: CASSSSDRGLSCEAFF

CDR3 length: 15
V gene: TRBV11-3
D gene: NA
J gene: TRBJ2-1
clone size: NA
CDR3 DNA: TGTGCCAGCAGCTTAGGAGGTTTCAGGGCTGATGAGCAGTTCTTC
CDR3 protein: CASSLGGFRADEQFF

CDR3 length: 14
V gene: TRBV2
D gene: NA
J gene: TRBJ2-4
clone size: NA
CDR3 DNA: TGTGCCAGCAGTCCCCGAGTAGCCAAAAACATTCAGTACTTC
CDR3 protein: CASSPRVAKNIQYF

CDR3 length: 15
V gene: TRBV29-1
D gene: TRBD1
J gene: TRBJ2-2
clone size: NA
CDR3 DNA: TGCAGCGTTCCCCGACAGGGTGGCAACACCGGGGAGCTGTTTTTT
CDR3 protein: CSVPRQGGNTGELFF

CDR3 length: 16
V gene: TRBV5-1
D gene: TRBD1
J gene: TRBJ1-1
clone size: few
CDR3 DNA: TGCGCCAGCAGCTTGACAGGGGAAGGGATGAACACTGAAGCTTTCTTT
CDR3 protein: CASSLTGEGMNTEAFF

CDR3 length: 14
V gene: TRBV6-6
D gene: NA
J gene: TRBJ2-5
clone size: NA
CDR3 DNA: TGTGCCAGCAGTTTACGACTAGTACAAGAGACCCAGTACTTC
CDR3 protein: CASSLRLVQETQYF

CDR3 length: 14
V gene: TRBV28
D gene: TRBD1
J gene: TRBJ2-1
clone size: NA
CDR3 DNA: TGTGCCAGCAGTGAAACAGGGGGTGGGCATGAGCAGTTCTTC
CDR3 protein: CASSETGGGHEQFF

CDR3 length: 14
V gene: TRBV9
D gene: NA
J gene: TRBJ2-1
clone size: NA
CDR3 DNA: TGTGCCAGCAGCCCCGGAGCCGTGTACAATGAGCAGTTCTTC
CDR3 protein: CASSPGAVYNEQFF

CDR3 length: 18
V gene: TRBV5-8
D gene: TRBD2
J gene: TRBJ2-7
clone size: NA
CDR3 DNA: TGTGCCAGCAGCTCCTCCGATGCGGCGGCGGGAGTCCCCTACGAGCAGTACTTC
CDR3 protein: CASSSSDAAAGVPYEQYF

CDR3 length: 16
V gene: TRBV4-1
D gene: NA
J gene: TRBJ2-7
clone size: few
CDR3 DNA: TGCGCCAGCAGCCAAAGCTTGGAGACGGTCTCCTACGAGCAGTACTTC
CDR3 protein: CASSQSLETVSYEQYF

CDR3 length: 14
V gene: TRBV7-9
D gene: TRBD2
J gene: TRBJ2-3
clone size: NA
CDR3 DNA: TGTGCCAGCAGCCGCGGGACTAGTGCAGATACGCAGTATTTT
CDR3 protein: CASSRGTSADTQYF

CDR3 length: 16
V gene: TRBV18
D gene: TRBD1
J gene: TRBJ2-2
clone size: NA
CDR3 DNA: TGTGCCAGCTCACCACAGGGGGCGTCGAACACCGGGGAGCTGTTTTTT
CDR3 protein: CASSPQGASNTGELFF

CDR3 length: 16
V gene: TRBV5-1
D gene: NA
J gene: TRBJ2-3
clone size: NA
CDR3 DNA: TGCGCCAGCAGCGTAACAGGTACCACTAGCACAGATACGCAGTATTTT
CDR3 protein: CASSVTGTTSTDTQYF

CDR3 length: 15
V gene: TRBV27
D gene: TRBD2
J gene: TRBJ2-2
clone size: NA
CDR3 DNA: TGTGCCAGCAGTTGGGCTAGCGGTAACACCGGGGAGCTGTTTTTT
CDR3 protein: CASSWASGNTGELFF

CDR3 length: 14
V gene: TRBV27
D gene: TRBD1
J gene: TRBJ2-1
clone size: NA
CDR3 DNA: TGTGCCAGCAGCTATAACCGACAGGGCAATGAGCAGTTCTTC
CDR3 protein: CASSYNRQGNEQFF

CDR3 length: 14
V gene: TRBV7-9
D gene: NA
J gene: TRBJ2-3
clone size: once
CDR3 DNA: TGTGCCAGCAGCTTTCTCGACTCCACAGATACGCAGTATTTT
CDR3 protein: CASSFLDSTDTQYF

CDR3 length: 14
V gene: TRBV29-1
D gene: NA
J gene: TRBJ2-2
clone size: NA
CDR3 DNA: TGCAGCGTTGGCGGCGGGCCAAACACCGGGGAGCTGTTTTTT
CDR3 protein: CSVGGGPNTGELFF

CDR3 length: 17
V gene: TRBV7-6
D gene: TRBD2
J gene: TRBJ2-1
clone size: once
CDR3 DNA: TGTGCCAGCAGCCTTACGACAGCGGGGAGCTCCTACAATGAGCAGTTCTTC
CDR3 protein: CASSLTTAGSSYNEQFF

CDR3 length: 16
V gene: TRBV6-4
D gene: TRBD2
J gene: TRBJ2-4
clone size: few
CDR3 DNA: TGTGCCAGCAGTGAGTCAGCGGGGGAAGCCAAAAACATTCAGTACTTC
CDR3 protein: CASSESAGEAKNIQYF

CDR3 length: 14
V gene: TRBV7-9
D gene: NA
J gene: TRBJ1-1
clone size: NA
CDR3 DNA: TGTGCCAGCAGCGAGACAGACATGAACACTGAAGCTTTCTTT
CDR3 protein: CASSETDMNTEAFF

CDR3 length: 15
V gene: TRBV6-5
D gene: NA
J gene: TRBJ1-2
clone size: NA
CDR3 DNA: TGTGCCAGCAGTTACGATCGGGGACTGATTAGTGGCTACACCTTC
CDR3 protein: CASSYDRGLISGYTF

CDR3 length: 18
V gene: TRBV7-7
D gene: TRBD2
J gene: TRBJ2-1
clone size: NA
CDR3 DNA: TGTGCTAGCAGCTTAGGAGAGCTAGCGGGAGGGTGGAGTAATGAGCAGTTCTTC
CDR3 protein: CASSLGELAGGWSNEQFF

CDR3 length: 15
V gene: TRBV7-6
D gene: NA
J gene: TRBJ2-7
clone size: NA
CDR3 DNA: TGTGCCAGCAGCTTACTGGGGGAGGACTCCTACGAGCAGTACTTC
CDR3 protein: CASSLLGEDSYEQYF

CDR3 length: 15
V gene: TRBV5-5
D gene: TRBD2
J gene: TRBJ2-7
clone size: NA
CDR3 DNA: TGTGCCAGCTCCTTCGGGGGGTTCGGGGCGTACGAGCAGTACTTC
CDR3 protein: CASSFGGFGAYEQYF

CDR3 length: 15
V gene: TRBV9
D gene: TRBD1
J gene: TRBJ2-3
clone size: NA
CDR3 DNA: TGTGCCAGCAGCGGGGTAACAGGGGCCACAGATACGCAGTATTTT
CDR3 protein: CASSGVTGATDTQYF

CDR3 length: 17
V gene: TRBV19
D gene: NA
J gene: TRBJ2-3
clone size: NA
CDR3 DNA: TGTGCCAGTAGTATAATTGGTCGGGGGGAAGGGGGAGATACGCAGTATTTT
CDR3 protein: CASSIIGRGEGGDTQYF

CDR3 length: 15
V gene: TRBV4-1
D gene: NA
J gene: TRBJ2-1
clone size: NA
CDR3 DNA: TGCGCCAGCAGCCAAGTAGGCAGGGTGTACAATGAGCAGTTCTTC
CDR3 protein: CASSQVGRVYNEQFF

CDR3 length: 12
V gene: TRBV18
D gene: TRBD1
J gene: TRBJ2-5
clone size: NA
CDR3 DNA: TGTGCCAGCCAACAGGGGGCCGAGACCCAGTACTTC
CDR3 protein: CASQQGAETQYF

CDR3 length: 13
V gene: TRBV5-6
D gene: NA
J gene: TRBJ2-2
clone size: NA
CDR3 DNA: TGTGCCAGCAGCAAGATTGGAGCCGGGGAGCTGTTTTTT
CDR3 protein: CASSKIGAGELFF

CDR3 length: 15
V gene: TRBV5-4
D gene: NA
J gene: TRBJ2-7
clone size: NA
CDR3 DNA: TGTGCCAGCAGCTTCAACGGGGGATCCTCCTACGAGCAGTACTTC
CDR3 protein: CASSFNGGSSYEQYF

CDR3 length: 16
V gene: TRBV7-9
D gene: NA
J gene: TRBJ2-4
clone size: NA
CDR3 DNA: TGTGCCAGCAGCCCGGACTCTCTTCGGGCCAAAAACATTCAGTACTTC
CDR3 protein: CASSPDSLRAKNIQYF

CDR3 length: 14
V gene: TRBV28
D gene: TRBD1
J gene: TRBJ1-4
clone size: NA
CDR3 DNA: TGTGCCAGCAGTTTGGCAGGGGGAGGCGAAAAACTGTTTTTT
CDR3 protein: CASSLAGGGEKLFF

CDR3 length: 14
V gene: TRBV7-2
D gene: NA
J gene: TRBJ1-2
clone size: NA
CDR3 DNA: TGTGCCAGCAGCTTAGCGCTGGCAGGGGATGGCTACACCTTC
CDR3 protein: CASSLALAGDGYTF